The 23 T cell receptor beta chains given below trace back to one sample, sequenced in a study of OX40 agonist ivuxolimab in advanced cancers. The repertoire was sequenced with immunoSEQ multiplex PCR; TCRdb's copy has only in-frame clones and lacks some. The profile shows some 25,000 clones, around 85% of them singletons. The starting material was CD4+ or CD8+ T cells sorted from blood, obtained in a trial of the OX40 agonist ivuxolimab. These receptors all come from an adult with an advanced solid tumor such as melanoma, head and neck, liver or kidney cancer.

This chain links TRBV14 with TRBJ2-5; either TRBD1 or TRBD2 may fit D (5 bases each). CDR3 length equals 15 residues. The V end lost 0 bases, the J end lost 2 bases, and 10 bases lay between the germline ends. Germline-derived CDR1 and CDR2 are SGHDN and FVKESK. CDR3 sequence: CASSQDLGRQETQYF. CDR3 DNA sequence: TGTGCCAGCAGCCAAGATCTGGGACGGCAAGAGACCCAGTACTTC.

The V call is TRBV4-1, the J call TRBJ1-1; D perhaps matches TRBD1 (5 bases). The CDR3 consists of 14 residues. Germline V gene sequence: CDR1 MGHRA, CDR2 YSYEKL. V lost 3 bases and J lost 8, with 16 bases in between. CDR3 bases: TGCGCCAGCAGCCATCCCGGGGCGGTCCCCGAAGCTTTCTTT. It encodes CASSHPGAVPEAFF.

This clone appeared once. Other nucleotide sequences in the sample specify the same CDR3. The chain links TRBV4-2 to TRBJ2-1; 10 bases align to TRBD2. Germline CDR1 LGHNA, CDR2 YNFKEQ. With 4 bases clipped from V and 7 bases from J, the junction kept 4 bases outside the gene matches. The length of the CDR3 is 14 residues. CDR3 protein: CASSPSSGGNEQFF. In nucleotides, the CDR3 is TGTGCCAGCAGCCCCTCTAGCGGGGGAAATGAGCAGTTCTTC.

The table lists this clone with a few counts. The V gene is TRBV29-1, the J gene TRBJ2-1; weak D call: TRBD1 (6 bases). The CDR3 length is 14 residues. From germline, CDR1 is SQVTM and CDR2 ANQGSEA. V gave up 3 bases and J gave up 3 bases, with 12 bases separating them. DNA of the CDR3: TGCAGCGTTGAGGACAGCAGTAACTACAATGAGCAGTTCTTC. Translated: CSVEDSSNYNEQFF.

The chain carries TRBV28 and TRBJ1-1; a weak D match, TRBD1 (6 bases). In germline, CDR1 is MDHEN, CDR2 SYDVKM. Trimming removed 6 bases at V and 1 base at J, with 15 bases between. This CDR3 contains 15 residues. CDR3 loop: CASRRRTDKNTEAFF. The CDR3 DNA is TGTGCCAGCAGACGACGGACAGACAAGAACACTGAAGCTTTCTTT.

The chain carries TRBV7-6 and TRBJ2-2, with D possibly matching TRBD2 (5 bases). The CDR3 contains 12 residues. Germline CDR1 is SGHVS and CDR2 is FNYEAQ. Trimming removed 1 base at V and 10 bases at J, with 7 bases between. CDR3 in DNA: TGTGCCAGCAGCTTAGAAGCGGCGGAGCTGTTTTTT. Its protein is CASSLEAAELFF.

The rearrangement links TRBV4-1 to TRBJ2-3; D gene ambiguous. Trimming took off 0 bases at V and 4 bases at J, with 11 bases between the two ends. Germline loops: CDR1 MGHRA, CDR2 YSYEKL. This CDR3 contains 15 residues. CDR3 sequence (DNA): TGCGCCAGCAGCCAAGAGCCCACCCTGGCAGATACGCAGTATTTT. Encoded protein: CASSQEPTLADTQYF.

Here the CDR3 reads CSAAASSPSEQYF. The CDR3 bases are TGCAGCGCCGCGGCCAGCAGTCCCTCCGAGCAGTACTTC. The chain joins TRBV29-1 to TRBJ2-7, with D unclear. V was shortened by 7 bases and J by 6 bases, with 19 bases between the two germline ends. The CDR3 runs to 13 residues. Germline V gene lookup returns CDR1 SQVTM and CDR2 ANQGSEA.

V usage is TRBV11-2 and J usage is TRBJ2-1; weak D call: TRBD2 (6 bases). The CDR3 is 17 amino acids. Deletions cut 5 bases from V and 4 bases from J, with 21 bases between. Germline V lookup: CDR1 SGHAT, CDR2 FQNNGV. Written as DNA, the CDR3 is TGTGCCAGCAGCCGGACCCCCTGGGCTAGCGAGTACAATGAGCAGTTCTTC. This encodes CASSRTPWASEYNEQFF.

This clone appeared a few times. The chain couples TRBV4-1 to TRBJ2-1; a weak D match, TRBD2 (5 bases). Germline CDR1 and CDR2: MGHRA and YSYEKL. V was clipped by 2 bases and J by 3 bases, with 11 bases between them. This CDR3 is 15 amino acids long. The CDR3 loop reads CASSQNSGDYNEQFF. The CDR3 DNA reads TGCGCCAGCAGCCAAAACAGCGGCGACTACAATGAGCAGTTCTTC.

The chain employs TRBV19 and TRBJ2-1; 7 bases match TRBD2. V lost 4 bases and J lost 0; bases outside the gene matches: 6. Germline V gene data show CDR1 as LNHDA and CDR2 as SQIVND (reference sequence). The CDR3 consists of 16 residues. CDR3 region: CASSTLLASSYNEQFF. CDR3 sequence (DNA): TGTGCCAGTAGTACCTTACTAGCGAGCTCCTACAATGAGCAGTTCTTC.

The J gene is TRBJ1-3, the V gene TRBV9, with 8 bases identical to TRBD1. The V and J ends lost 3 bases and 0 bases, in that order; junction bases with no gene match: 8. CDR1 is SGDLS, CDR2 YYNGEE, per germline. The CDR3 is made up of 17 amino acids. The CDR3 sequence: CASSARTQGDSGNTIYF. CDR3 bases: TGTGCCAGCAGCGCGAGAACACAGGGGGACTCTGGAAACACCATATATTTT.

The chain couples TRBV4-2 to TRBJ1-1; TRBD1 agrees at 12 bases. CDR1 LGHNA and CDR2 YNFKEQ come from the germline V gene. The CDR3 has 13 residues. V lost 4 bases and J lost 11; bases outside the gene matches: 5. This CDR3 is CASSPGTGGLAFF. CDR3 sequence (DNA): TGTGCCAGCAGCCCCGGGACAGGGGGCTTGGCTTTCTTT.

J is TRBJ1-1 and V is TRBV27, with a possible D match to TRBD1 (6 bases). The V end lost 3 bases, the J end lost 2 bases, and 13 bases lay between the germline ends. This CDR3 has 15 residues. The germline CDR1 and CDR2 sequences are MNHEY and SMNVEV (reference sequence). CDR3 sequence: CASSLTGQLNTEAFF. Here the CDR3 DNA reads TGTGCCAGCAGTTTGACCGGACAGCTCAACACTGAAGCTTTCTTT.

Written as DNA, the CDR3 is TGTGCCAGCAGCTGGTCCCGGGACAGACCAAATGAAAAACTGTTTTTT. Protein: CASSWSRDRPNEKLFF. The V call is TRBV13, the J call TRBJ1-4; 7 nucleotides line up with TRBD1. CDR1 and CDR2 (germline): PRHDT, FYEKMQ (reference sequence). The CDR3 totals 16 residues. The ends lost 4 bases at V and 5 bases at J; junction bases unmatched: 10.

The chain has TRBV7-9 and TRBJ1-5; unclear D gene. The CDR3 covers 16 residues. Trimming shortened V by 1 base and J by 6 bases, and 16 bases separated the two germline ends. Germline assignment: CDR1 SEHNR and CDR2 FQNEAQ (reference sequence). This CDR3 is CASSLVTGAAGQPQHF. DNA for the CDR3: TGTGCCAGCAGCTTAGTGACCGGAGCGGCGGGTCAGCCCCAGCATTTT.

The V gene is TRBV9, the J gene TRBJ2-7; TRBD2 matches at 10 bases. The V and J ends lost 0 bases and 4 bases, in that order; junction bases with no gene match: 1. This CDR3 comprises 14 residues. Per the germline V gene, CDR1 is SGDLS and CDR2 is YYNGEE. Written as DNA, the CDR3 is TGTGCCAGCAGCGTAGCTAGCGGGAGTTACGAGCAGTACTTC. Translating gives CASSVASGSYEQYF.

This clone has just a few counts. The V call is TRBV4-1, the J call TRBJ2-7; D gene unclear. Trimming took off 0 bases at V and 0 bases at J, with 12 bases between the two ends. CDR1 and CDR2 (germline): MGHRA, YSYEKL. The length of the CDR3 is 16 residues. For the CDR3, the DNA is TGCGCCAGCAGCCAAGAAGCTAACGAAATCTCCTACGAGCAGTACTTC. It yields the protein CASSQEANEISYEQYF.

The CDR3 sequence is CACTGVSYNEQFF. As DNA, the CDR3 is TGTGCCTGCACAGGGGTCTCCTACAATGAGCAGTTCTTC. This chain connects TRBV30 to TRBJ2-1; 7 nucleotides align to TRBD1. After removal of 6 bases from V and 0 bases from J, the junction contained 2 bases not matched to a gene. Germline lookup yields CDR1 GTSNPN and CDR2 SVGIG (reference sequence). The CDR3 is 13 residues long.

The J gene is TRBJ2-5, the V gene TRBV6-5; D is unclear. There are 12 residues in the CDR3. Between the trimmed V and J ends, which lost 1 base and 4 bases, there was a span of 4 bases. Germline loops: CDR1 MNHEY, CDR2 SVGAGI. The CDR3 DNA reads TGTGCCAGCAGTTACTGGGGAGAGACCCAGTACTTC. Its protein is CASSYWGETQYF.

This sequence joins TRBV30 and TRBJ2-2; 7 bases fit TRBD1. The V and J ends lost 0 bases and 5 bases, in that order; junction bases with no gene match: 9. Per the germline V gene, CDR1 is GTSNPN and CDR2 is SVGIG (reference sequence). The CDR3 length is 16 residues. DNA of the CDR3: TGTGCCTGGAGTGTAGGATACAGGGGCCTAACCGGGGAGCTGTTTTTT. Protein sequence: CAWSVGYRGLTGELFF.

The rearrangement uses TRBV19 and TRBJ2-1; 15 nucleotides match TRBD2. CDR1 LNHDA and CDR2 SQIVND come from the germline V gene (reference sequence). The J segment lost 6 bases and the V segment lost 6 bases, leaving 3 bases of the junction unmatched. This CDR3 comprises 15 residues. The CDR3 sequence: CASSKGLAGGNEQFF. The CDR3 DNA sequence: TGTGCCAGTAGCAAGGGACTAGCGGGGGGCAATGAGCAGTTCTTC.

This clone ranks as medium-sized. The V and J genes are TRBV27 and TRBJ2-7; 10 bases are a match to TRBD2. With 2 bases clipped from V and 2 bases from J, the junction kept 3 bases outside the gene matches. The V gene's germline CDR1 is MNHEY and CDR2 SMNVEV (reference sequence). This CDR3 has 15 amino acids. The CDR3 region is CASSLVSGRTYEQYF. The CDR3 nucleotides are TGTGCCAGCAGTTTAGTTAGCGGGAGGACCTACGAGCAGTACTTC.